This T cell receptor beta chain was captured by sequencing in a study of T cell changes during pregnancy in multiple sclerosis. Per the germline V gene, CDR1 is GTSNPN and CDR2 is SVGIG (reference sequence). Deletions cut 5 bases from V and 2 bases from J, with 12 bases between. This CDR3 is built from 13 residues. The data were produced by immunoSEQ multiplex PCR, yet TCRdb's version contains in-frame clones alone and is incomplete. The sample lists about 83,000 clones, over 90% occurring once. The J gene is TRBJ1-2, the V gene TRBV30; D call uncertain. The source is a female donor with multiple sclerosis, enrolled in a pregnancy study. The specimen comprised peripheral blood, sampled in the second trimester of pregnancy. In DNA, the CDR3 is TGTGCCTGGGGGCGCCCGGTGAACTATGGCTACACCTTC. The encoded protein is CAWGRPVNYGYTF.